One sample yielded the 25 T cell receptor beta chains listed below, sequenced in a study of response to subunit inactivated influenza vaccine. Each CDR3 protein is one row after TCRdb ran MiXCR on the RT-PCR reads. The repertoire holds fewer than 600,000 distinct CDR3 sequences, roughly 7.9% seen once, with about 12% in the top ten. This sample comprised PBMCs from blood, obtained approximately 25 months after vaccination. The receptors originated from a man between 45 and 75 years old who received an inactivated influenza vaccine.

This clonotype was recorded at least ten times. The CDR3 is CASSQRQGRNEKLFF. The CDR3 region has the DNA TGTGCCAGCAGCCAGCGACAGGGCCGTAATGAAAAACTGTTTTTT. This rearrangement joins TRBV28 to TRBJ1-4; 7 positions agree with TRBD1. CDR3 length: 15 residues. Germline V gives CDR1 MDHEN, CDR2 SYDVKM. Trimming at V came to 6 bases and at J to 4 bases, leaving 8 bases not matched to a gene.

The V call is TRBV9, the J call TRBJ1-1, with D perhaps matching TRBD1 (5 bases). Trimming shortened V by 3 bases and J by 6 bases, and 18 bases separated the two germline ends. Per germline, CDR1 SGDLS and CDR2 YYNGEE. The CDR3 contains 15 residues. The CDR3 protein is CASSERIGVGAEAFF. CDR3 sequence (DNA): TGTGCCAGCAGCGAACGGATAGGGGTAGGCGCTGAAGCTTTCTTT.

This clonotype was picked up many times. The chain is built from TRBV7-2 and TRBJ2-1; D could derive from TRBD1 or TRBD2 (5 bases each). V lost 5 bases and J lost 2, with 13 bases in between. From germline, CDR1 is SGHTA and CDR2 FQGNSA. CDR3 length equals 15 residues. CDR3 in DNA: TGTGCCAGCAGCACTCGATGGGGACCCTACAATGAGCAGTTCTTC. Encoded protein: CASSTRWGPYNEQFF.

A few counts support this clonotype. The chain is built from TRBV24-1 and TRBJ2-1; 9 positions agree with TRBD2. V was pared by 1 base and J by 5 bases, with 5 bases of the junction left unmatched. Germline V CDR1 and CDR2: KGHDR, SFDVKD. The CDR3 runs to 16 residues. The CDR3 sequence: CATSDFSASGNNEQFF. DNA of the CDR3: TGTGCCACCAGTGATTTTAGTGCTAGCGGGAACAATGAGCAGTTCTTC.

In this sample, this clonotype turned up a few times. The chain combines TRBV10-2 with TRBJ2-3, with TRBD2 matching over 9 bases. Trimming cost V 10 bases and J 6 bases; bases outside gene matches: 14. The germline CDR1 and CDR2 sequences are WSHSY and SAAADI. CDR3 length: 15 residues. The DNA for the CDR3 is TGCGCCACCGGCCCTGGCGGGAGGGCCAGGGATACGCAGTATTTT. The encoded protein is CATGPGGRARDTQYF.

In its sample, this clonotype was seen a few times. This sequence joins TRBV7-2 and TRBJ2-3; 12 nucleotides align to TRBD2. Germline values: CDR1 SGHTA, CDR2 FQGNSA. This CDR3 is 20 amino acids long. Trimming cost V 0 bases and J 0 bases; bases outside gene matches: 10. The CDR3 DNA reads TGTGCCAGCAGCTTAGCCCTAGCGGGGGGGTCGAGGTCTAGCACAGATACGCAGTATTTT. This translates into CASSLALAGGSRSSTDTQYF.

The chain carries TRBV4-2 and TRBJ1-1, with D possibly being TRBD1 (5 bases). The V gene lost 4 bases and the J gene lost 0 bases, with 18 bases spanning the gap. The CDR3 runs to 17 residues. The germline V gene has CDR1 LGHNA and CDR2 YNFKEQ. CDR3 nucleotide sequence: TGTGCCAGCAGCCGCCTGGGGGGGAGGGCAGTGAACACTGAAGCTTTCTTT. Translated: CASSRLGGRAVNTEAFF.

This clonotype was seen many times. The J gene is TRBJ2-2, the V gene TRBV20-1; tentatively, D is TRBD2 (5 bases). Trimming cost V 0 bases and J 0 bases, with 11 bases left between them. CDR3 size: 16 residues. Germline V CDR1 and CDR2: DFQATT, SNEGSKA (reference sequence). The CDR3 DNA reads TGCAGTGCTAGAGATCCGACTAAGGCGAACACCGGGGAGCTGTTTTTT. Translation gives CSARDPTKANTGELFF.

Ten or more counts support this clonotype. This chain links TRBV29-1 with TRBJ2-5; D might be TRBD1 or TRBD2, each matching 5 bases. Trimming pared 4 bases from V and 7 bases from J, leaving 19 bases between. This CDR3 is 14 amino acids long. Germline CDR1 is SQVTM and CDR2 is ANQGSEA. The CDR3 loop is CSVAGANVERTQYF. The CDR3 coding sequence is TGCAGCGTTGCCGGGGCCAACGTAGAAAGGACCCAGTACTTC.

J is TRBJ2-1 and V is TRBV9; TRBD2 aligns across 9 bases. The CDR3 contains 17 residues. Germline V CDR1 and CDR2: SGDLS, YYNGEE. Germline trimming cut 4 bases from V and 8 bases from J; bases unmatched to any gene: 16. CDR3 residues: CASSPEVAGAGLDEQFF. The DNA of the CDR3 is TGTGCCAGCAGCCCCGAGGTAGCGGGAGCAGGTTTGGATGAGCAGTTCTTC.

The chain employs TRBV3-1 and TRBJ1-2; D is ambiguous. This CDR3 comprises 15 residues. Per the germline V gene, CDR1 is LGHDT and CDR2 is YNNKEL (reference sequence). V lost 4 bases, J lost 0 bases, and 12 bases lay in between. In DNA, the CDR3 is TGTGCCAGCAGCCGGACGTCGGCAGCTAACTATGGCTACACCTTC. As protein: CASSRTSAANYGYTF.

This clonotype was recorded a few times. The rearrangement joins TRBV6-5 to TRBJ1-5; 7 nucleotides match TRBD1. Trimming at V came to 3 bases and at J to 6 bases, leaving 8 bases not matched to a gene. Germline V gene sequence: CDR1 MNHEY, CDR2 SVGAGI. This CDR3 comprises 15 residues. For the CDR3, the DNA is TGTGCCAGCAGTTATCGTACAGGGGTTGCTCAGCCCCAGCATTTT. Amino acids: CASSYRTGVAQPQHF.

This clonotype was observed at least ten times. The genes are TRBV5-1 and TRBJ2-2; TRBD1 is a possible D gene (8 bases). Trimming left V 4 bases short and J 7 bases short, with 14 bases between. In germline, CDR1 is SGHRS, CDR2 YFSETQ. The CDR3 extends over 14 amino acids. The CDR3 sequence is CASSPDREGGELFF. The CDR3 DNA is TGCGCCAGCAGCCCGGACAGGGAGGGCGGGGAGCTGTTTTTT.

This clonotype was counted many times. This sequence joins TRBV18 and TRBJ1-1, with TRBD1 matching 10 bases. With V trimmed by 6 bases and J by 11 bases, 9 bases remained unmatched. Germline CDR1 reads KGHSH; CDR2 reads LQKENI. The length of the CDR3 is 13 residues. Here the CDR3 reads CASSPRQGAQAFF. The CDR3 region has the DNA TGTGCCAGCTCGCCAAGACAGGGGGCGCAGGCTTTCTTT. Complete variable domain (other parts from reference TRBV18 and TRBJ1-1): NAGVMQNPRHLVRRRGQEARLRCSPMKGHSHVYWYRQLPEEGLKFMVYLQKENIIDESGMPKERFSAEFPKEGPSILRIQQVVRGDSAAYFCASSPRQGAQAFFGQGTRLTVV.

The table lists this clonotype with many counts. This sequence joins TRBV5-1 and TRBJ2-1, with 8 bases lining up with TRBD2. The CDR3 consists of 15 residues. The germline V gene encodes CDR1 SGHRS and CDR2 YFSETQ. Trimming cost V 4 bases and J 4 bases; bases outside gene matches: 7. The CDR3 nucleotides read TGCGCCAGCAGCATAGTCGCGGGGGGTTACAATGAGCAGTTCTTC. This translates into CASSIVAGGYNEQFF.

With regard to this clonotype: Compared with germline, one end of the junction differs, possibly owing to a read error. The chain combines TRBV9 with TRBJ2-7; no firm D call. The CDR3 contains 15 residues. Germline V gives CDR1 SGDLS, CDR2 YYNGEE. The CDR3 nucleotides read TGTGCCACCAGCCCCTCCGCTTCGAGCTCCTACGAGCAGTACTTC. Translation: CATSPSASSSYEQYF.

In DNA form, the CDR3 reads TGCGCCAGCAGCTTACAGGACCGTGAAAAACTGTTTTTT. Translation: CASSLQDREKLFF. The rearrangement uses TRBV5-1 and TRBJ1-4, with TRBD1 as a possible D gene (5 bases). V gave up 2 bases and J gave up 7 bases, with 9 bases separating them. This CDR3 comprises 13 residues. Looked up from germline, CDR1 is SGHRS and CDR2 is YFSETQ.

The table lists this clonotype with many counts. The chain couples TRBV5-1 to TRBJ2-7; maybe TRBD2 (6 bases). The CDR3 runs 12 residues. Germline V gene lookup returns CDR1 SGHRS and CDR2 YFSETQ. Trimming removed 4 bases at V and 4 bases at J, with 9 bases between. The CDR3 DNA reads TGCGCCAGCAGCCCCGGGACTTACGAGCAGTACTTC. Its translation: CASSPGTYEQYF.

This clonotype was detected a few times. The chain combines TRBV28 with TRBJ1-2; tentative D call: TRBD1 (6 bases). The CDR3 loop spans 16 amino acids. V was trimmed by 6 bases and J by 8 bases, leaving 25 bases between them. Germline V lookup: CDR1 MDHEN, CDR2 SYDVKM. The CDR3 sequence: CASSPLYGSAGGGYTF. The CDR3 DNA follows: TGTGCCAGCAGCCCCCTTTACGGGTCGGCCGGGGGCGGCTACACCTTC.

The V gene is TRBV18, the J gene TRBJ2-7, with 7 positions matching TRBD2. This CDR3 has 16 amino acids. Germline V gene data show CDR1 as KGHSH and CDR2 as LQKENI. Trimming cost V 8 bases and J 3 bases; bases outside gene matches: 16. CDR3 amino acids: CASHTPGEGTHYEQYF. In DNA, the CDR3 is TGTGCCAGCCACACGCCCGGGGAGGGGACTCACTACGAGCAGTACTTC.

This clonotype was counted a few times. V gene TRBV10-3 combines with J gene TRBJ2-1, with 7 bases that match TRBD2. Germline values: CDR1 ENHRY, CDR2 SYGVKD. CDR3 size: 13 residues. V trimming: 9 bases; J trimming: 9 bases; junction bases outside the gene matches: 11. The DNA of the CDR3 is TGTGCCATGACTGATAGACTAGCATCTGAGCAGTTCTTC. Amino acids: CAMTDRLASEQFF.

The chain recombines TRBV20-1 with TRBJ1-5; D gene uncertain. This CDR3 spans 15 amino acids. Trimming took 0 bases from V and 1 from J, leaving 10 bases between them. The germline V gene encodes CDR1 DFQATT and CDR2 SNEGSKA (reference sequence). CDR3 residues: CSARDVITSNQPQHF. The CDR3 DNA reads TGCAGTGCTAGAGATGTCATTACGAGCAATCAGCCCCAGCATTTT.

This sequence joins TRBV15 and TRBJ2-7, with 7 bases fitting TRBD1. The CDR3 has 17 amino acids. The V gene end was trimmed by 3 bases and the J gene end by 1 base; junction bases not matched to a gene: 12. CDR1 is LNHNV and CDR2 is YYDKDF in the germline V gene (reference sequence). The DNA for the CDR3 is TGTGCCACCAGCAGCCCAACGAGGGGACAGAGTTCCTACGAGCAGTACTTC. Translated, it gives CATSSPTRGQSSYEQYF. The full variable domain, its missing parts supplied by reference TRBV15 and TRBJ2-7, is DAMVIQNPRYQVTQFGKPVTLSCSQTLNHNVMYWYQQKSSQAPKLLFHYYDKDFNNEADTPDNFQSRRPNTSFCFLDIRSPGLGDTAMYLCATSSPTRGQSSYEQYFGPGTRLTVT.

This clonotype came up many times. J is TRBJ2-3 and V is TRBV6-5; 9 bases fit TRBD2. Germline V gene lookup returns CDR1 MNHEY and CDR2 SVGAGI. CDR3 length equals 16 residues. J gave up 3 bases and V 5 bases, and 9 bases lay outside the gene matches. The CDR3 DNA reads TGTGCCAGCAGTCTACAGGGCGGGGGGGCGACAGATACGCAGTATTTT. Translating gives CASSLQGGGATDTQYF.

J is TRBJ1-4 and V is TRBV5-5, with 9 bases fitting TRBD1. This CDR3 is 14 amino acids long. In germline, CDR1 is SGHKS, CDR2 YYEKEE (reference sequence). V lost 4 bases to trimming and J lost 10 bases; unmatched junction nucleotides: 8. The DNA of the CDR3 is TGTGCCAGCAGCACGGGACAGGGTGGTGGAAAACTGTTTTTT. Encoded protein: CASSTGQGGGKLFF.